Following are 27 T cell receptor beta chains from one sample sequenced in a study of shared clonotypes between healthy human individuals. Sequenced by immunoSEQ multiplex PCR; TCRdb stores in-frame clones only, minus some. This sample has some 2 million clones, with about 95% found just once. Naive-designated CD8 cells lacked CD45RO, were positively enriched for CCR7, and omitted terminally differentiated effector memory CD45RA+ cells. Specimen: naive CD8+ T cells sorted from blood. Every receptor here comes from a young man in good health.

The chain employs TRBV19 and TRBJ2-7; 14 positions match TRBD2. Germline V gene sequence: CDR1 LNHDA, CDR2 SQIVND (reference sequence). This CDR3 comprises 17 residues. Unmatched junction bases numbered 11, after V lost 5 bases and J lost 5 bases. CDR3 sequence reads: CASSLRLAGGPFNEQYF. The CDR3 nucleotides are TGTGCCAGTAGTCTAAGACTAGCGGGGGGGCCTTTCAACGAGCAGTACTTC.

V and J are TRBV2 and TRBJ2-1; 7 bases align to TRBD1. CDR3 length: 13 amino acids. V lost 4 bases to trimming and J lost 7 bases; unmatched junction nucleotides: 4. Germline values: CDR1 SNHLY, CDR2 FYNNEI. The CDR3 coding sequence is TGTGCCAGCAGTGGCGACAGGGAGAATGAGCAGTTCTTC. Protein product: CASSGDRENEQFF.

DNA for the CDR3: TGCGCCAGCAGCTTGCGGACTAGCGGGAGTGACGAGCAGTACTTC. Translating it yields CASSLRTSGSDEQYF. The rearrangement links TRBV5-1 to TRBJ2-7; 13 bases map to TRBD2. CDR1 and CDR2 (germline): SGHRS, YFSETQ. This CDR3 has 15 residues. V trimming: 1 base; J trimming: 5 bases; junction bases outside the gene matches: 3.

The rearrangement uses TRBV7-9 and TRBJ1-1, with D hard to call. There are 12 residues in the CDR3. Germline V gene lookup returns CDR1 SEHNR and CDR2 FQNEAQ (reference sequence). Trimming shortened V by 5 bases and J by 7 bases, and 11 bases separated the two germline ends. CDR3 in amino acids: CASSLEANEAFF. DNA for the CDR3: TGTGCCAGCAGCCTAGAGGCAAATGAAGCTTTCTTT.

The chain uses TRBV2 and TRBJ1-6, with unresolved D. The CDR3 has 16 amino acids. V shed 3 bases and J shed 0 bases, with 9 bases lying between them. Germline CDR1 SNHLY, CDR2 FYNNEI. CDR3 amino acids: CASSDMNFSYNSPLHF. CDR3 coding DNA: TGTGCCAGCAGTGATATGAACTTCTCCTATAATTCACCCCTCCACTTT.

The rearrangement uses TRBV7-9 and TRBJ1-4; D unresolved. Germline loops: CDR1 SEHNR, CDR2 FQNEAQ (reference sequence). The CDR3 covers 14 residues. V lost 3 bases, J lost 5 bases, and 10 bases lay in between. The CDR3 DNA follows: TGTGCCAGCAGCTTTCGTGGGTCAAATGAAAAACTGTTTTTT. Amino acids: CASSFRGSNEKLFF.

The chain is built from TRBV11-2 and TRBJ2-7, with 11 bases aligning to TRBD2. V was clipped by 0 bases and J by 5 bases; unmatched bases: 0. Germline V lookup: CDR1 SGHAT, CDR2 FQNNGV. The CDR3 is made up of 14 amino acids. In nucleotides, the CDR3 is TGTGCCAGCAGCTTAGAGGGACTAGCGGACGAGCAGTACTTC. Its protein product is CASSLEGLADEQYF.

This clone has a single count. The J gene is TRBJ1-5, the V gene TRBV27; 12 bases line up with TRBD1. Per germline, CDR1 MNHEY and CDR2 SMNVEV (reference sequence). The CDR3 covers 18 residues. V lost 3 bases and J lost 2; bases outside the gene matches: 8. As DNA, the CDR3 is TGTGCCAGCAGTTTCTTAGGGACAGGGGGCAGTGGCAATCAGCCCCAGCATTTT. Its translation is CASSFLGTGGSGNQPQHF.

The rearrangement joins TRBV28 to TRBJ2-2; D not certain. This CDR3 is 13 amino acids long. With 5 bases removed from V and 4 bases from J, the gap between germline ends came to 8 bases. Looked up from germline, CDR1 is MDHEN and CDR2 is SYDVKM. This CDR3 is CASSPGSTGELFF. CDR3 nucleotide sequence: TGTGCCAGCAGTCCCGGGTCCACCGGGGAGCTGTTTTTT. The variable domain in full, with the rest retrieved from reference TRBV28 and TRBJ2-2, is DVKVTQSSRYLVKRTGEKVFLECVQDMDHENMFWYRQDPGLGLRLIYFSYDVKMKEKGDIPEGYSVSREKKERFSLILESASTNQTSMYLCASSPGSTGELFFGEGSRLTVL.

The CDR3 region is CASSHTGLAGPNEQFF. Written as DNA, the CDR3 is TGCGCCAGCAGCCATACCGGACTAGCGGGCCCCAATGAGCAGTTCTTC. The rearrangement links TRBV4-1 to TRBJ2-1; 11 nucleotides match TRBD2. V was clipped by 3 bases and J by 6 bases; unmatched bases: 7. The germline V gene encodes CDR1 MGHRA and CDR2 YSYEKL. There are 16 residues in the CDR3.

This clone was seen a single time. A read error is likely, as this CDR3 ends without the conserved phenylalanine or tryptophan. The DNA is omitted, as the CDR3 cannot be located on it reliably, and the CDR3 follows TCRdb's listing. The V gene is TRBV2, the J gene TRBJ1-2. A total of 9 residues make up the CDR3, ends included. The germline V gene has CDR1 SNHLY and CDR2 FYNNEI. The CDR3 spells CAGRTEQRP.

The chain employs TRBV4-1 and TRBJ2-1; D may be TRBD1 or TRBD2 (6 bases each). The CDR3 length is 21 residues. Germline values: CDR1 MGHRA, CDR2 YSYEKL. V shed 1 base and J shed 4 bases, with 29 bases lying between them. CDR3 nucleotides: TGCGCCAGCAGCCAAGTTATTTGGCAGGGGTCGGGAGAGCGAAGGTACAATGAGCAGTTCTTC. This codes for CASSQVIWQGSGERRYNEQFF.

In its sample, this clone was seen a few times. V gene TRBV7-3 combines with J gene TRBJ1-2, with unresolved D. Germline V gene data show CDR1 as SGHTA and CDR2 as FQGTGA. The V end was cut by 4 bases, the J end by 4 bases, with 10 bases between. The CDR3 runs 13 residues. The CDR3 protein is CASSWGGGYGYTF. CDR3 coding DNA: TGTGCCAGCAGCTGGGGAGGTGGCTATGGCTACACCTTC.

J is TRBJ1-4 and V is TRBV10-3, with a possible D match to TRBD1 (5 bases). The CDR3 extends over 15 amino acids. V lost 6 bases, J lost 7 bases, and 18 bases lay in between. The germline V gene encodes CDR1 ENHRY and CDR2 SYGVKD. CDR3: CAISGGVVPTEKLFF. The CDR3 region has the DNA TGTGCCATCAGCGGAGGGGTGGTGCCTACTGAAAAACTGTTTTTT.

The chain combines TRBV27 with TRBJ1-1, with a tentative D call TRBD1 (6 bases). Per the germline V gene, CDR1 is MNHEY and CDR2 is SMNVEV (reference sequence). With 3 bases removed from V and 8 bases from J, the gap between germline ends came to 16 bases. The CDR3 loop spans 14 amino acids. The CDR3 loop reads CASSFLGGAFEAFF. The CDR3 bases are TGTGCCAGCAGTTTCTTGGGGGGGGCATTCGAAGCTTTCTTT.

The chain is built from TRBV2 and TRBJ1-6; no firm D call. Germline V gives CDR1 SNHLY, CDR2 FYNNEI. Trimming shortened V by 3 bases and J by 8 bases, and 8 bases separated the two germline ends. The CDR3 is made up of 13 amino acids. The CDR3 is CASSDTGDSPLHF. In DNA, the CDR3 is TGTGCCAGCAGTGACACCGGGGATTCACCCCTCCACTTT.

The chain employs TRBV4-1 and TRBJ2-1; D remains unclear. V dropped 0 bases and J dropped 2 bases, with 11 bases sitting between them. Germline CDR1 and CDR2: MGHRA and YSYEKL. CDR3 length: 16 amino acids. CDR3 nucleotides: TGCGCCAGCAGCCAAGAGAAAGGGTATCCCTACAATGAGCAGTTCTTC. Translating gives CASSQEKGYPYNEQFF.

The genes are TRBV4-3 and TRBJ2-7, with D possibly matching TRBD1 (6 bases). This CDR3 contains 15 residues. Trimming cost V 3 bases and J 3 bases, with 15 bases left between them. Germline loops: CDR1 LGHNA, CDR2 YSLEER. This chain's CDR3 is CASSQYIGQIYEQYF. DNA of the CDR3: TGCGCCAGCAGCCAGTATATAGGACAGATCTACGAGCAGTACTTC.

This clone occurred once. V is TRBV27 and J is TRBJ2-3; 9 bases are a match to TRBD2. CDR1 MNHEY and CDR2 SMNVEV come from the germline V gene (reference sequence). The V segment lost 3 bases and the J segment 2 bases; nucleotides outside the gene matches: 12. The CDR3 covers 18 residues. CDR3 coding DNA: TGTGCCAGCAGTTTCATTAGTGTCCTAGCGGGGTCCACAGATACGCAGTATTTT. It codes for CASSFISVLAGSTDTQYF.

The gene calls are TRBV27 and TRBJ2-2; possible D gene TRBD2, 5 bases. Germline V gene lookup returns CDR1 MNHEY and CDR2 SMNVEV (reference sequence). V lost 5 bases to trimming and J lost 4 bases, with 14 bases between them. The CDR3 sequence is 15 residues long. CDR3 DNA: TGTGCCAGCAGTCCCCAGAGGGAACTCACCGGGGAGCTGTTTTTT. Translating it yields CASSPQRELTGELFF.

The chain employs TRBV13 and TRBJ2-7; 7 nucleotides match TRBD1. This CDR3 region has 15 residues. V gave up 3 bases and J gave up 0 bases; unmatched junction bases: 5. The germline CDR1 and CDR2 sequences are PRHDT and FYEKMQ (reference sequence). The CDR3 loop reads CASSFPTGSSYEQYF. For the CDR3, the DNA is TGTGCCAGCAGCTTTCCGACAGGGAGCTCCTACGAGCAGTACTTC.

V usage is TRBV2 and J usage is TRBJ2-7; D could derive from TRBD1 or TRBD2 (6 bases each). CDR3 length: 16 residues. The V end lost 2 bases, the J end lost 7 bases, and 21 bases lay between the germline ends. Germline V CDR1 and CDR2: SNHLY, FYNNEI. The CDR3 reads CASSERGGGFADEQYF. CDR3 nucleotide sequence: TGTGCCAGCAGTGAACGTGGAGGGGGATTCGCCGATGAGCAGTACTTC.

This chain uses TRBV6-5 with TRBJ1-1, with D possibly being TRBD1 (5 bases). Germline V lookup: CDR1 MNHEY, CDR2 SVGAGI. V was shortened by 8 bases and J by 3 bases, with 13 bases between the two germline ends. CDR3 size: 13 residues. The CDR3: CASYMGEDTEAFF. In nucleotides, the CDR3 is TGTGCCAGCTATATGGGGGAAGACACTGAAGCTTTCTTT.

The chain links TRBV10-1 to TRBJ2-3; D remains ambiguous. Germline CDR1 and CDR2: WNHNN and SYGVQD (reference sequence). Between the trimmed V and J ends, which lost 3 bases and 3 bases, there was a span of 16 bases. The CDR3 sequence is 16 residues long. CDR3 coding DNA: TGCGCCAGCAGTGACCTACCTAGTTTGGAGACAGATACGCAGTATTTT. As protein: CASSDLPSLETDTQYF.

The genes are TRBV7-9 and TRBJ2-5; TRBD1 aligns across 11 bases. Germline assignment: CDR1 SEHNR and CDR2 FQNEAQ (reference sequence). The CDR3 length is 19 residues. After removal of 5 bases from V and 5 bases from J, the junction contained 19 bases not matched to a gene. The CDR3, as DNA: TGTGCCAGCAGCCCGAACGCTCCCCAGGGACAGGGGGATGCTGAGACCCAGTACTTC. This translates into CASSPNAPQGQGDAETQYF.

This chain connects TRBV19 to TRBJ2-1, with TRBD2 matching over 9 bases. This CDR3 has 16 residues. V lost 7 bases to trimming and J lost 5 bases; unmatched junction nucleotides: 12. Germline V gene data show CDR1 as LNHDA and CDR2 as SQIVND (reference sequence). CDR3 region: CASKPYPGLANNEQFF. CDR3 bases: TGTGCCAGTAAGCCGTATCCGGGACTAGCAAACAATGAGCAGTTCTTC.

The chain is built from TRBV28 and TRBJ2-1, with D unclear. This CDR3 spans 12 amino acids. V dropped 1 base and J dropped 10 bases, with 8 bases sitting between them. The germline V gene has CDR1 MDHEN and CDR2 SYDVKM. The CDR3 DNA sequence: TGTGCCAGCAGTTTATCAGGAATCGAGCAGTTCTTC. This encodes CASSLSGIEQFF.